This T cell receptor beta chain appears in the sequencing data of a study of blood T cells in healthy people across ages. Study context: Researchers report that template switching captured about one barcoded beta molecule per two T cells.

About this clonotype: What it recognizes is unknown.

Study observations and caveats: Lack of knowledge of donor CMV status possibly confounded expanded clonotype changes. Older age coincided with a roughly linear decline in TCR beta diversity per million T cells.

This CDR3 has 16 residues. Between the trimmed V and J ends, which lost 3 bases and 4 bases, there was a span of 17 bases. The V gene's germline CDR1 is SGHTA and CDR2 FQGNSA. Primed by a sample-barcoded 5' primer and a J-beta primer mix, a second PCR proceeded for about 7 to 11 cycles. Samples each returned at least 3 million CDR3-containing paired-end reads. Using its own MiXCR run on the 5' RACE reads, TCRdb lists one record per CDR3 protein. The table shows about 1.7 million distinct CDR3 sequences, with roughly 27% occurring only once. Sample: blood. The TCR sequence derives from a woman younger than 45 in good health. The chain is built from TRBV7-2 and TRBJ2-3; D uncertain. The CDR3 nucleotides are TGTGCCAGCAGCTTCCGGGCGGCCACTAACTCAGATACGCAGTATTTT. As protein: CASSFRAATNSDTQYF.